The source of this T cell receptor (beta chain) is a study of T cell changes during pregnancy in multiple sclerosis. The J segment lost 4 bases and the V segment lost 5 bases, leaving 2 bases of the junction unmatched. Per germline, CDR1 MNHEY and CDR2 SMNVEV (reference sequence). The CDR3 contains 14 residues. The table came from immunoSEQ multiplex PCR; TCRdb's copy has only in-frame clones and leaves some out. The table includes under 50,000 clones, around 93% detected once. The sample in question was CD8+ T cells from peripheral blood mononuclear cells, obtained in the first trimester of pregnancy. The clonotype comes from a female donor with multiple sclerosis, enrolled in a pregnancy study. The chain is built from TRBV27 and TRBJ2-1; 10 bases align to TRBD2. The CDR3 nucleotides are TGTGCCAGCAGTAGCGGGGGGGCATACAATGAGCAGTTCTTC. The encoded protein is CASSSGGAYNEQFF.